The next 31 T cell receptor beta chains were all read from a single sample in a study of T cell responses to AZD1222 COVID-19 vaccine. Profiling relied on immunoSEQ multiplex PCR, and the TCRdb table lists in-frame clones only, not all of them. Among about 94,000 clones listed, around 89% were seen once. This specimen consisted of peripheral blood, obtained 28 days after the second AZD1222 dose. The receptors were gathered from an adult who received the AZD1222 COVID-19 vaccine.

In its sample, this clone was seen a few times. V and J are TRBV9 and TRBJ2-3; D uncertain. CDR1 is SGDLS, CDR2 YYNGEE, per germline. The V end was cut by 5 bases, the J end by 1 base, with 11 bases between. The CDR3 runs to 14 residues. The CDR3 reads CASSRLGGTDTQYF. In nucleotides, the CDR3 is TGTGCCAGCAGTCGCTTGGGCGGCACAGATACGCAGTATTTT. The entire variable domain, with the rest obtained from reference TRBV9 and TRBJ2-3, is as follows: DSGVTQTPKHLITATGQRVTLRCSPRSGDLSVYWYQQSLDQGLQFLIQYYNGEERAKGNILERFSAQQFPDLHSELNLSSLELGDSALYFCASSRLGGTDTQYFGPGTRLTVL.

This clone was counted only a few times. The chain recombines TRBV27 with TRBJ2-5; 7 bases align to TRBD1. Germline V gives CDR1 MNHEY, CDR2 SMNVEV (reference sequence). V shed 5 bases, J shed 3 bases, and the junction held 12 bases outside the gene matches. This CDR3 contains 16 residues. The CDR3 DNA reads as TGTGCCAGCAGTCCTCTGATCGACAGGGACGAAGAGACCCAGTACTTC. Protein product: CASSPLIDRDEETQYF.

The table lists this clone with a few counts. The V and J genes are TRBV15 and TRBJ1-1; D is unresolved. CDR1 and CDR2 (germline): LNHNV, YYDKDF (reference sequence). V lost 1 base, J lost 0 bases, and 6 bases lay in between. This CDR3 has 14 amino acids. DNA for the CDR3: TGTGCCACCAGCAGAGGAGGATTGAACACTGAAGCTTTCTTT. Translating gives CATSRGGLNTEAFF.

The V call is TRBV7-8, the J call TRBJ2-7, with TRBD2 matching 10 bases. In germline, CDR1 is SGHVS, CDR2 FQNEAQ. There are 18 residues in the CDR3. V lost 5 bases and J lost 5; bases outside the gene matches: 18. The CDR3 DNA is TGTGCCAGCAGCGCTCCTGGCTTGGCTAGCGGGAGTAACCACGAGCAGTACTTC. Its protein is CASSAPGLASGSNHEQYF.

The chain joins TRBV30 to TRBJ1-2; D unclear. This CDR3 region has 12 residues. V gave up 0 bases and J gave up 10 bases, with 12 bases separating them. Germline lookup yields CDR1 GTSNPN and CDR2 SVGIG (reference sequence). The CDR3 DNA sequence: TGTGCCTGGAGTGTGGGATTTTACGACTACACCTTC. It yields the protein CAWSVGFYDYTF.

The chain links TRBV30 to TRBJ1-1, with TRBD1 matching 7 bases. Germline assignment: CDR1 GTSNPN and CDR2 SVGIG (reference sequence). With 1 base clipped from V and 7 bases from J, the junction kept 3 bases outside the gene matches. The CDR3 runs to 12 residues. CDR3 amino acids: CAWSEDRFEAFF. In DNA form, the CDR3 reads TGTGCCTGGAGTGAGGACAGGTTTGAAGCTTTCTTT.

The J gene is TRBJ2-5, the V gene TRBV19; 7 bases are shared with TRBD2. The CDR3 length is 13 residues. The trim removed 7 bases at V and 4 bases at J, leaving 6 bases unmatched. Germline V gene data show CDR1 as LNHDA and CDR2 as SQIVND (reference sequence). The CDR3 region has the DNA TGTGCCAGTACCGGGACTACTAGAGAGACCCAGTACTTC. This encodes CASTGTTRETQYF.

The rearrangement joins TRBV6-6 to TRBJ1-5; 8 positions match TRBD1. Germline-derived CDR1 and CDR2 are MNHNY and SVGAGI (reference sequence). The V segment lost 1 base and the J segment 7 bases; nucleotides outside the gene matches: 9. This CDR3 is built from 16 residues. The CDR3 region has the DNA TGTGCCAGCAGTTACTTCCCGAAGACAGGGGACCAGCCCCAGCATTTT. Its translation: CASSYFPKTGDQPQHF.

This chain uses TRBV2 with TRBJ2-1, with D tentatively TRBD2 (5 bases). V was cut by 2 bases and J by 5 bases, with 13 bases left in between. The CDR3 has 15 residues. Germline V CDR1 and CDR2: SNHLY, FYNNEI. CDR3 in amino acids: CASSELRLAHNEQFF. DNA of the CDR3: TGTGCCAGCAGTGAACTTCGGCTAGCCCACAATGAGCAGTTCTTC.

The genes are TRBV13 and TRBJ2-1; D is uncertain. Trimming stripped 5 bases from V and 0 bases from J, with 11 bases between. Per germline, CDR1 PRHDT and CDR2 FYEKMQ (reference sequence). The length of the CDR3 is 15 residues. The CDR3 DNA follows: TGTGCCAGCAGCGCCCGGCGTGGCTCCTACAATGAGCAGTTCTTC. Amino acid sequence: CASSARRGSYNEQFF.

CDR3: CASSPRPTGTGATVTLHF. The CDR3 DNA sequence: TGTGCCAGTAGTCCGAGACCAACCGGGACAGGGGCCACCGTGACCCTCCACTTT. The chain carries TRBV19 and TRBJ1-6; 10 nucleotides line up with TRBD1. Germline V gives CDR1 LNHDA, CDR2 SQIVND (reference sequence). This CDR3 has 18 amino acids. The J segment lost 14 bases and the V segment lost 5 bases, leaving 21 bases of the junction unmatched.

This chain joins TRBV27 and TRBJ1-2; 8 bases align to TRBD1. V was clipped by 6 bases and J by 4 bases; unmatched bases: 7. The CDR3 loop spans 14 amino acids. CDR1 is MNHEY, CDR2 SMNVEV, per germline (reference sequence). CDR3 in DNA: TGTGCCAGCAGAAAGGGACAGGCCCTCTATGGCTACACCTTC. Translating it yields CASRKGQALYGYTF.

The chain employs TRBV7-9 and TRBJ1-2; a weak D match, TRBD1 (6 bases). V was cut by 1 base and J by 2 bases, with 14 bases left in between. The CDR3 covers 16 residues. Germline CDR1 and CDR2: SEHNR and FQNEAQ (reference sequence). CDR3 in DNA: TGTGCCAGCAGCTTAGATAAGGGGGGCGGCAACTATGGCTACACCTTC. Translation gives CASSLDKGGGNYGYTF.

The CDR3 loop reads CASSTGLLLYNEQFF. The CDR3 nucleotides read TGTGCCAGCAGTACGGGACTCCTTCTCTACAATGAGCAGTTCTTC. This chain connects TRBV27 to TRBJ2-1, with D possibly being TRBD2 (6 bases). This CDR3 has 15 residues. V lost 5 bases, J lost 3 bases, and 14 bases lay in between. Germline-derived CDR1 and CDR2 are MNHEY and SMNVEV (reference sequence).

The V call is TRBV7-2, the J call TRBJ2-7, with D tentatively TRBD1 (6 bases). The V gene lost 5 bases and the J gene lost 2 bases, with 16 bases spanning the gap. The germline CDR1 and CDR2 sequences are SGHTA and FQGNSA. CDR3 length: 15 amino acids. The CDR3 coding sequence is TGTGCCAGCAGCAAAAGGGATCAGGGGACCTACGAGCAGTACTTC. This codes for CASSKRDQGTYEQYF.

V gene TRBV30 combines with J gene TRBJ2-5; the match to TRBD1 covers 8 bases. V dropped 4 bases and J dropped 2; count of bases not matched to a gene: 3. Germline V CDR1 and CDR2: GTSNPN, SVGIG (reference sequence). CDR3 length: 13 residues. CDR3 DNA sequence: TGTGCCTGGACCGGGACAGGTCAAGAGACCCAGTACTTC. Protein: CAWTGTGQETQYF.

The chain combines TRBV30 with TRBJ2-2; 10 bases are shared with TRBD2. J lost 7 bases, V lost 1 base, and 6 bases had no gene match. The CDR3 is made up of 15 amino acids. CDR1 is GTSNPN, CDR2 SVGIG, per germline (reference sequence). The DNA of the CDR3 is TGTGCCTGGAGTGAGCTAGCGGGGGCAAACGGGGAGCTGTTTTTT. This encodes CAWSELAGANGELFF.

The chain uses TRBV5-4 and TRBJ2-7, with D maybe TRBD1 (5 bases). V lost 2 bases to trimming and J lost 1 base, with 13 bases between them. This CDR3 is 15 amino acids long. In germline, CDR1 is SGHNT, CDR2 YYREEE (reference sequence). CDR3 sequence (DNA): TGTGCCAGCAGCTTCCTGCGGCAGGGATCCTACGAGCAGTACTTC. The encoded protein is CASSFLRQGSYEQYF. Full variable domain (missing parts from reference TRBV5-4 and TRBJ2-7): ETGVTQSPTHLIKTRGQQVTLRCSSQSGHNTVSWYQQALGQGPQFIFQYYREEENGRGNFPPRFSGLQFPNYSSELNVNALELDDSALYLCASSFLRQGSYEQYFGPGTRLTVT.

V gene TRBV29-1 combines with J gene TRBJ2-7; possible D gene TRBD2, 5 bases. CDR3 length: 12 residues. The V gene's germline CDR1 is SQVTM and CDR2 ANQGSEA. V gave up 4 bases and J gave up 5 bases, with 12 bases separating them. The chain's CDR3 is CSVGEGTHEQYF. For the CDR3, the DNA is TGCAGCGTTGGTGAGGGTACCCACGAGCAGTACTTC.

This chain uses TRBV6-6 with TRBJ2-3; D might be TRBD2 (6 bases). The CDR3 sequence is 12 residues long. The V end was cut by 6 bases, the J end by 6 bases, with 10 bases between. Germline V CDR1 and CDR2: MNHNY, SVGAGI (reference sequence). As DNA, the CDR3 is TGTGCCAGCAGCCTCCGGGGGGATACGCAGTATTTT. It translates to CASSLRGDTQYF.

CDR3 region: CAWKNRGIDYGYTF. CDR3 bases: TGTGCCTGGAAAAACAGGGGTATAGACTATGGCTACACCTTC. The genes are TRBV30 and TRBJ1-2; 7 bases are shared with TRBD1. The V segment lost 4 bases and the J segment 3 bases; nucleotides outside the gene matches: 8. CDR3 size: 14 residues. Germline values: CDR1 GTSNPN, CDR2 SVGIG (reference sequence).

The V and J genes are TRBV6-5 and TRBJ2-7, with a possible D match to TRBD1 (5 bases). The germline V gene has CDR1 MNHEY and CDR2 SVGAGI. Trimming left V 7 bases short and J 6 bases short, with 10 bases between. The CDR3 is 11 residues long. The CDR3 loop reads CASTSGFEQYF. The CDR3 DNA follows: TGTGCCAGCACCTCAGGGTTCGAGCAGTACTTC.

This sequence joins TRBV12-5 and TRBJ1-1, with 7 bases matching TRBD1. This CDR3 spans 15 amino acids. The V gene end was trimmed by 5 bases and the J gene end by 1 base; junction bases not matched to a gene: 7. Germline V gene data show CDR1 as LGHNT and CDR2 as FRNRAP. The CDR3 reads CASGPSGGQNTEAFF. CDR3 in DNA: TGTGCTAGTGGTCCCTCAGGGGGGCAGAACACTGAAGCTTTCTTT.

The chain recombines TRBV3-1 (or the pseudogene TRBV3-2) with TRBJ2-2; D tentatively fits TRBD1 or TRBD2 (5 bases each). The germline V gene has CDR1 LGHDT and CDR2 YNNKEL (reference sequence). Between the trimmed V and J ends, which lost 0 bases and 4 bases, there was a span of 21 bases. This CDR3 spans 19 amino acids. The CDR3 DNA reads TGTGCCAGCAGCCAAGAAAGGTGGGGGAGAGGGCCGGGCACCGGGGAGCTGTTTTTT. It translates to CASSQERWGRGPGTGELFF.

This chain links TRBV6-5 with TRBJ2-1, with D possibly being TRBD1 or TRBD2 (5 bases each). The germline CDR1 and CDR2 sequences are MNHEY and SVGAGI. V lost 0 bases and J lost 5, with 8 bases in between. This CDR3 is 14 amino acids long. CDR3 nucleotides: TGTGCCAGCAGTTACTCGGGACCTCACAATGAGCAGTTCTTC. Its translation is CASSYSGPHNEQFF.

The chain uses TRBV29-1 and TRBJ1-1; unclear D gene. Germline CDR1 SQVTM, CDR2 ANQGSEA. Trimming took off 7 bases at V and 3 bases at J, with 15 bases between the two ends. This CDR3 region has 13 residues. CDR3 nucleotides: TGCAGCGCAGTATACCATAGGGACACTGAAGCTTTCTTT. It specifies CSAVYHRDTEAFF.

This clone was seen more than once but under ten times. The chain combines TRBV7-8 with TRBJ2-7, with a weak D call TRBD1 (5 bases). Germline CDR1 reads SGHVS; CDR2 reads FQNEAQ. The CDR3 totals 16 residues. The V end was cut by 2 bases, the J end by 0 bases, with 14 bases between. As DNA, the CDR3 is TGTGCCAGCAGCTTATATGAGAGACAGAGCTCCTACGAGCAGTACTTC. Its translation: CASSLYERQSSYEQYF.

V gene TRBV6-5 combines with J gene TRBJ2-1; D might be TRBD2 (6 bases). CDR3 length: 13 residues. Germline lookup yields CDR1 MNHEY and CDR2 SVGAGI. The germline V and J ends were trimmed by 4 bases and 2 bases, with 6 bases remaining between them. DNA for the CDR3: TGTGCCAGCAGTTGGGGGGCCTACAATGAGCAGTTCTTC. This sequence encodes CASSWGAYNEQFF.

A word on this clone: The same CDR3 is also encoded by other DNA sequences in this sample. J is TRBJ2-5 and V is TRBV12-5; D remains ambiguous. CDR1 and CDR2 from the germline V gene are LGHNT and FRNRAP. Trimming removed 7 bases at V and 3 bases at J, with 21 bases between. This CDR3 comprises 16 residues. CDR3 bases: TGTGCTAGTGATCCCCATCCCGGGCGGAAGAAAGAGACCCAGTACTTC. Translating it yields CASDPHPGRKKETQYF.

The chain joins TRBV9 to TRBJ1-1, with unresolved D. This CDR3 contains 14 residues. V lost 1 base to trimming and J lost 4 bases, with 11 bases between them. Germline assignment: CDR1 SGDLS and CDR2 YYNGEE. In nucleotides, the CDR3 is TGTGCCAGCAGCGTAAGGGAATTTGGCACTGAAGCTTTCTTT. Translating it yields CASSVREFGTEAFF. Variable domain in full (rest from reference TRBV9 and TRBJ1-1): DSGVTQTPKHLITATGQRVTLRCSPRSGDLSVYWYQQSLDQGLQFLIQYYNGEERAKGNILERFSAQQFPDLHSELNLSSLELGDSALYFCASSVREFGTEAFFGQGTRLTVV.

This clone appeared a single time. CDR3: CASSRPPNTGELFF. The CDR3 bases are TGCGCCAGCAGTCGCCCCCCGAACACCGGGGAGCTGTTTTTT. The genes are TRBV5-1 and TRBJ2-2; D call uncertain. Trimming removed 5 bases at V and 0 bases at J, with 8 bases between. Germline V gives CDR1 SGHRS, CDR2 YFSETQ. CDR3 size: 14 residues.